This T cell receptor beta chain stems from a study of regulatory T cells in long-lasting Graves disease. Broader study findings: The number of shared public clonotypes was higher in persistent patients (around 2,700) than new patients (966).

Time point meaning: persistent/refractory GD, antithyroid drugs over 5 years with positive TRAb. PBMCs were the source of the RNA used for TCR sequencing. American Thyroid Association guidelines were used to diagnose Graves' disease. CDR1 SGHDT and CDR2 YYEEEE come from the germline V gene. Trimming cost V 3 bases and J 5 bases, with 8 bases left between them. This CDR3 spans 12 amino acids. Remarks on this clonotype: Its specificity is unknown.

To make TCR beta libraries, researchers used iRepertoire HTBI primers and Arm-PCR of CDR3 regions. In TCRdb, the multiplex PCR reads were re-called with MiXCR into one record per CDR3 protein. The repertoire includes 450,000 or so distinct CDR3 sequences, roughly 20% of them detected once, and over 7.5% sits in the top ten. This TCR was sampled from a female donor with Graves disease. V gene TRBV5-6 combines with J gene TRBJ2-5, with D unclear. The sample was peripheral blood mononuclear cells (PBMCs), taken when the disease was refractory, from a patient treated with antithyroid drugs. The DNA of the CDR3 is TGTGCCAGCAGCTGGAGACGGGAGACCCAGTACTTC. This translates into CASSWRRETQYF.